This TCR beta chain appears in the sequencing data of a study of T cells in Graves' hyperthyroidism and ophthalmopathy. Trimming cost V 7 bases and J 5 bases, with 9 bases left between them. This CDR3 has 12 amino acids. Germline assignment: CDR1 MDHEN and CDR2 SYDVKM. This clonotype was recorded at least ten times. Researchers took RNA transcripts and amplified the TCR beta CDR3 regions from them. The HTBI primer set drove a first-round RT-PCR of the TCR CDR3. TCRdb re-called the multiplex PCR reads with MiXCR, one entry per CDR3 protein. The table has roughly 500,000 distinct CDR3 sequences, 15% to 20% seen once.

Material for sequencing was blood. This sequence originates from a woman aged 25 to 39 with Graves' ophthalmopathy. This rearrangement joins TRBV28 to TRBJ1-5; D is ambiguous. The CDR3 protein is CASTLRHQPQHF. CDR3 DNA: TGTGCCAGCACCCTTCGCCATCAGCCCCAGCATTTT.